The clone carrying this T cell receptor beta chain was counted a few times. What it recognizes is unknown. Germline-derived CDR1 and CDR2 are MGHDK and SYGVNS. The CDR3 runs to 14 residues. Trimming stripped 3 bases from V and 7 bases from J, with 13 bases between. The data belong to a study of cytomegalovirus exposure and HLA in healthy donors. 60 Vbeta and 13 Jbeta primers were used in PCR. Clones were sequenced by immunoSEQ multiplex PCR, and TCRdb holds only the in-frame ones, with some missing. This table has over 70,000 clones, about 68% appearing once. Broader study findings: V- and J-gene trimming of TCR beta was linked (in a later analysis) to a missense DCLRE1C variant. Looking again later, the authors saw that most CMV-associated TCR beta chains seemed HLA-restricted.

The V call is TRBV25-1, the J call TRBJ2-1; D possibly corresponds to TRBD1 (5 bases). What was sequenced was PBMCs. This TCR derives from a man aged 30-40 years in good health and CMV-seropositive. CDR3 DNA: TGTGCCAGCAGTGAGGACCTAGGGGCGAATGAGCAGTTCTTC. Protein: CASSEDLGANEQFF.